Shown below are 27 T cell receptor beta chains from a single sample sequenced in a study of siplizumab effects on memory and regulatory T cells. The data were produced by immunoSEQ multiplex PCR, yet TCRdb's version contains in-frame clones alone and is incomplete. The data contain tens of thousands of clones, roughly 92% of them singletons. The sample was CD8+ T cells sorted from blood. The source is a human donor in good health.

The chain combines TRBV5-1 with TRBJ2-2, with TRBD2 matching 7 bases. This CDR3 comprises 15 residues. Germline assignment: CDR1 SGHRS and CDR2 YFSETQ. V lost 7 bases and J lost 2; bases outside the gene matches: 8. CDR3 in amino acids: CASGGLAGNTGELFF. CDR3 DNA: TGCGCCAGCGGGGGGTTAGCGGGCAACACCGGGGAGCTGTTTTTT.

This clone was picked up a small number of times. V usage is TRBV7-9 and J usage is TRBJ2-7, with D possibly matching TRBD2 (5 bases). Per germline, CDR1 SEHNR and CDR2 FQNEAQ (reference sequence). The V end was cut by 5 bases, the J end by 1 base, with 12 bases between. The CDR3 loop spans 14 amino acids. CDR3 sequence (DNA): TGTGCCAGCAGCACCGAAGAGGGTTCCTACGAGCAGTACTTC. It yields the protein CASSTEEGSYEQYF. The variable domain in full, completed from reference TRBV7-9 and TRBJ2-7, reads DTGVSQNPRHKITKRGQNVTFRCDPISEHNRLYWYRQTLGQGPEFLTYFQNEAQLEKSRLLSDRFSAERPKGSFSTLEIQRTEQGDSAMYLCASSTEEGSYEQYFGPGTRLTVT.

In its sample, this clone was seen once. For the CDR3, the DNA is TGTGCCAGTAGTCAGGGGGCGGGAAGTTACGAGCAGTACTTC. Its translation is CASSQGAGSYEQYF. The rearrangement joins TRBV19 to TRBJ2-7, with 8 bases matching TRBD1. The V segment lost 5 bases and the J segment 4 bases; nucleotides outside the gene matches: 7. The CDR3 runs 14 residues. The germline gives CDR1 LNHDA, CDR2 SQIVND (reference sequence). Complete variable domain (other parts from reference TRBV19 and TRBJ2-7): DGGITQSPKYLFRKEGQNVTLSCEQNLNHDAMYWYRQDPGQGLRLIYYSQIVNDFQKGDIAEGYSVSREKKESFPLTVTSAQKNPTAFYLCASSQGAGSYEQYFGPGTRLTVT.

The rearrangement links TRBV27 to TRBJ2-5, with D possibly TRBD2 on 7 matching bases. The V gene's germline CDR1 is MNHEY and CDR2 SMNVEV (reference sequence). V lost 5 bases, J lost 7 bases, and 17 bases lay in between. The CDR3 has 14 amino acids. CDR3 DNA: TGTGCCAGCAGTGCCTGGGGGGGCGAGTCGACCCAGTACTTC. Protein: CASSAWGGESTQYF.

CDR3 nucleotide sequence: TGTGCCAGCAGCTTGGGCCCTCTCGATGACGAGCAGTACTTC. This encodes CASSLGPLDDEQYF. The chain is built from TRBV5-5 and TRBJ2-7; D is ambiguous. The V end lost 0 bases, the J end lost 5 bases, and 12 bases lay between the germline ends. CDR3 length: 14 amino acids. Looked up from germline, CDR1 is SGHKS and CDR2 is YYEKEE (reference sequence).

The rearrangement links TRBV5-6 to TRBJ1-2; 11 bases map to TRBD1. Germline V CDR1 and CDR2: SGHDT, YYEEEE. With 2 bases clipped from V and 6 bases from J, the junction kept 3 bases outside the gene matches. The CDR3 consists of 14 residues. This chain's CDR3 is CASSFGTGGDGYTF. CDR3 bases: TGTGCCAGCAGCTTTGGGACAGGGGGTGATGGCTACACCTTC.

The chain joins TRBV2 to TRBJ1-4; TRBD1 might be the D (5 bases). This CDR3 has 16 amino acids. CDR1 SNHLY and CDR2 FYNNEI come from the germline V gene. Trimming left V 3 bases short and J 1 base short, with 12 bases between. The CDR3: CASSESGGLTNEKLFF. The CDR3 DNA sequence: TGTGCCAGCAGTGAGTCGGGGGGTCTAACTAATGAAAAACTGTTTTTT.

The chain couples TRBV27 to TRBJ1-1, with TRBD1 as a possible D gene (5 bases). Germline assignment: CDR1 MNHEY and CDR2 SMNVEV (reference sequence). This CDR3 spans 13 amino acids. V was cut by 1 base and J by 5 bases, with 8 bases left in between. In DNA, the CDR3 is TGTGCCAGCAGTTTATTGGGGGGTACTGAAGCTTTCTTT. Translation gives CASSLLGGTEAFF.

The genes are TRBV7-9 and TRBJ2-7, with 10 bases identical to TRBD1. Germline V gene sequence: CDR1 SEHNR, CDR2 FQNEAQ (reference sequence). V lost 3 bases and J lost 3; bases outside the gene matches: 11. The CDR3 has 17 residues. The CDR3 DNA reads TGTGCCAGCAGCTTCCGGGACAGGGGTACTATAGACTACGAGCAGTACTTC. This codes for CASSFRDRGTIDYEQYF.

This clone was seen a single time. The gene calls are TRBV6-4 and TRBJ2-7; 8 nucleotides agree with TRBD1. With V trimmed by 6 bases and J by 12 bases, 22 bases remained unmatched. The CDR3 is made up of 16 amino acids. Germline CDR1 reads MRHNA; CDR2 reads SNTAGT. This chain's CDR3 is CASRAGQGRLFGIRYF. The CDR3 DNA reads as TGTGCCAGCAGGGCTGGACAGGGCCGCCTCTTTGGTATTCGGTACTTC.

The chain uses TRBV4-1 and TRBJ1-1; no clear D. In germline, CDR1 is MGHRA, CDR2 YSYEKL. V dropped 6 bases and J dropped 5 bases, with 10 bases sitting between them. The CDR3 totals 12 residues. The CDR3 protein is CASSRRETEAFF. DNA for the CDR3: TGCGCCAGCAGTAGGAGGGAAACTGAAGCTTTCTTT.

The genes are TRBV5-4 and TRBJ2-7; TRBD1 matches at 7 bases. Germline-derived CDR1 and CDR2 are SGHNT and YYREEE (reference sequence). The CDR3 extends over 13 amino acids. V was clipped by 3 bases and J by 6 bases; unmatched bases: 6. Here the CDR3 DNA reads TGTGCCAGCAGCTCGAGGGGGCTCGTCGAGCAGTACTTC. As protein: CASSSRGLVEQYF.

The V call is TRBV2, the J call TRBJ1-4, with 11 nucleotides matching TRBD1. This CDR3 has 15 amino acids. CDR1 is SNHLY and CDR2 is FYNNEI in the germline V gene. V lost 6 bases to trimming and J lost 7 bases; unmatched junction nucleotides: 7. The CDR3 is CASRRMGQGGEKLFF. The CDR3, as DNA: TGTGCCAGCAGGAGAATGGGACAGGGGGGTGAAAAACTGTTTTTT.

The chain joins TRBV5-1 to TRBJ1-1, with 8 bases that match TRBD1. This CDR3 is 13 amino acids long. CDR1 is SGHRS and CDR2 is YFSETQ in the germline V gene. The V segment lost 0 bases and the J segment 7 bases; nucleotides outside the gene matches: 2. The CDR3 sequence: CASSLDGTGEAFF. The CDR3 DNA follows: TGCGCCAGCAGCTTGGATGGGACAGGTGAAGCTTTCTTT.

The chain combines TRBV18 with TRBJ1-1, with D uncertain. V shed 0 bases and J shed 1 base, with 12 bases lying between them. This CDR3 spans 16 amino acids. Germline CDR1 and CDR2: KGHSH and LQKENI. The CDR3 coding sequence is TGTGCCAGCTCACCACCGCGTACAGAAAGGAACACTGAAGCTTTCTTT. Translating it yields CASSPPRTERNTEAFF. The entire variable domain, with the rest obtained from reference TRBV18 and TRBJ1-1, is as follows: NAGVMQNPRHLVRRRGQEARLRCSPMKGHSHVYWYRQLPEEGLKFMVYLQKENIIDESGMPKERFSAEFPKEGPSILRIQQVVRGDSAAYFCASSPPRTERNTEAFFGQGTRLTVV.

The genes are TRBV9 and TRBJ1-1, with D perhaps TRBD1 (5 bases). The V end was cut by 0 bases, the J end by 4 bases, with 22 bases between. The CDR3 covers 18 residues. CDR1 SGDLS and CDR2 YYNGEE come from the germline V gene. The CDR3 bases are TGTGCCAGCAGCGTAGCTCCAAAAGAAAGGGGCTCCGGCACTGAAGCTTTCTTT. Translated, it gives CASSVAPKERGSGTEAFF. The full variable domain, completed using reference TRBV9 and TRBJ1-1, is DSGVTQTPKHLITATGQRVTLRCSPRSGDLSVYWYQQSLDQGLQFLIQYYNGEERAKGNILERFSAQQFPDLHSELNLSSLELGDSALYFCASSVAPKERGSGTEAFFGQGTRLTVV.

V and J are TRBV18 and TRBJ1-1, with D tentatively TRBD1 (6 bases). V dropped 8 bases and J dropped 5 bases, with 15 bases sitting between them. Germline V CDR1 and CDR2: KGHSH, LQKENI. This CDR3 comprises 13 residues. The CDR3 region is CASHRAEETEAFF. The CDR3 nucleotides read TGTGCCAGCCACAGGGCAGAGGAAACTGAAGCTTTCTTT.

The chain employs TRBV15 and TRBJ2-3; D unclear. Germline V gene sequence: CDR1 LNHNV, CDR2 YYDKDF (reference sequence). V shed 5 bases and J shed 3 bases, with 21 bases lying between them. This CDR3 comprises 17 residues. CDR3: CATSDDVVSLVTDTQYF. The CDR3 nucleotides are TGTGCCACCAGCGACGATGTTGTCTCCCTCGTGACAGATACGCAGTATTTT.

This chain uses TRBV5-4 with TRBJ1-1, with D unresolved. V lost 4 bases and J 5 bases, leaving 12 bases between the germline ends. This CDR3 has 13 residues. CDR1 is SGHNT, CDR2 YYREEE, per germline (reference sequence). As DNA, the CDR3 is TGTGCCAGCAGCGCCCCGCCGAGGACTGAAGCTTTCTTT. It specifies CASSAPPRTEAFF.

The rearrangement joins TRBV10-2 to TRBJ1-2, with TRBD1 matching 7 bases. Germline values: CDR1 WSHSY, CDR2 SAAADI. This CDR3 has 13 amino acids. V was pared by 3 bases and J by 6 bases, with 4 bases of the junction left unmatched. The CDR3, as DNA: TGCGCCAGCAGTGAATCCCAGGGGGATGGCTACACCTTC. Protein sequence: CASSESQGDGYTF.

This chain joins TRBV27 and TRBJ2-7; 9 positions agree with TRBD1. Unmatched junction bases numbered 16, after V lost 8 bases and J lost 5 bases. The CDR3 covers 16 residues. Per germline, CDR1 MNHEY and CDR2 SMNVEV (reference sequence). Written as DNA, the CDR3 is TGTGCCAGCGGAGATCAAACCGGGACAGGGACCCACGAGCAGTACTTC. Its protein is CASGDQTGTGTHEQYF.

The chain has TRBV5-4 and TRBJ1-4, with D possibly being TRBD1 (6 bases). V was pared by 0 bases and J by 6 bases, with 21 bases between. The CDR3 sequence is 18 residues long. The germline V gene encodes CDR1 SGHNT and CDR2 YYREEE (reference sequence). CDR3 sequence reads: CASSLALPRQAEDEKLFF. DNA of the CDR3: TGTGCCAGCAGCTTGGCTTTACCAAGACAGGCCGAAGATGAAAAACTGTTTTTT.

This rearrangement joins TRBV11-2 to TRBJ1-1; D perhaps matches TRBD1 (5 bases). Germline CDR1 SGHAT, CDR2 FQNNGV. CDR3 length: 13 amino acids. The V end lost 6 bases, the J end lost 4 bases, and 12 bases lay between the germline ends. The CDR3 loop is CASSITGGTEAFF. The CDR3 nucleotides are TGTGCCAGCAGTATAACGGGGGGCACTGAAGCTTTCTTT.

The chain has TRBV4-1 and TRBJ2-7; 7 bases map to TRBD2. Germline V gene sequence: CDR1 MGHRA, CDR2 YSYEKL. V lost 0 bases, J lost 0 bases, and 2 bases stayed unmatched. The CDR3 is 15 residues long. The CDR3 DNA reads TGCGCCAGCAGCCAAGAAGGACTAGACTCCTACGAGCAGTACTTC. This translates into CASSQEGLDSYEQYF.

V and J are TRBV15 and TRBJ2-7; D is unresolved. Trimming stripped 0 bases from V and 6 bases from J, with 6 bases between. The CDR3 sequence is 12 residues long. Germline values: CDR1 LNHNV, CDR2 YYDKDF (reference sequence). The CDR3 protein is CATSRDQGEQYF. The CDR3, as DNA: TGTGCCACCAGCAGAGATCAAGGCGAGCAGTACTTC.

V usage is TRBV6-6 and J usage is TRBJ2-6; the D is unclear. The germline V gene has CDR1 MNHNY and CDR2 SVGAGI (reference sequence). CDR3 length equals 12 residues. Trimming took 9 bases from V and 2 from J, leaving 5 bases between them. CDR3 sequence reads: CASGPGANVLTF. The CDR3 region has the DNA TGTGCCAGTGGACCTGGGGCCAACGTCCTGACTTTC.

The chain uses TRBV15 and TRBJ1-1; TRBD1 might be the D (5 bases). The CDR3 is 11 residues long. Trimming shortened V by 7 bases and J by 7 bases, and 10 bases separated the two germline ends. The germline V gene has CDR1 LNHNV and CDR2 YYDKDF (reference sequence). The CDR3 DNA is TGTGCCACCATATCGGGGGTTGAAGCTTTCTTT. Translated, it gives CATISGVEAFF. Drawing the rest from reference TRBV15 and TRBJ1-1, the complete variable domain is DAMVIQNPRYQVTQFGKPVTLSCSQTLNHNVMYWYQQKSSQAPKLLFHYYDKDFNNEADTPDNFQSRRPNTSFCFLDIRSPGLGDTAMYLCATISGVEAFFGQGTRLTVV.